These T cell receptor beta chains were read from a single sample in a study of T cells in Graves' hyperthyroidism and ophthalmopathy. TCRdb independently ran MiXCR on the multiplex PCR reads; one entry per CDR3 protein. The sample has about 640,000 distinct CDR3 sequences; 20% to 25% are singletons. Specimen: blood. The receptors derive from a man between 25 and 39 years old with Graves' ophthalmopathy. Both conserved end residues are part of each CDR3. The order of the fields is V gene, clone size, D gene, J gene, CDR3 DNA, CDR3 protein. D genes are given only for firm matches. The size entry is marked missing in some rows and otherwise reads once, few, many or a size class.

>TRBV6-5|-|-|TRBJ2-4
TGTGCCAGCAGTTACAGAGGGACACTAAACATTCAGTACTTC
CASSYRGTLNIQYF
>TRBV7-3|many|TRBD2|TRBJ2-1
TGTGCCAGCAGCCCCAAAGGGCTAGCGGGAGGGTACAATGAGCAGTTCTTC
CASSPKGLAGGYNEQFF
>TRBV28|many|-|TRBJ2-7
TGTGCCAGCAGCTGGGCGGGGTACGAGCAGTACTTC
CASSWAGYEQYF
>TRBV27|many|-|TRBJ1-1
TGTGCCAGCAGCCCAATCTCCCTATTCTACTTGAACACTGAAGCTTTCTTT
CASSPISLFYLNTEAFF
>TRBV14|-|TRBD2|TRBJ2-1
TGTGCCAGCAGCCAACTAAAACTAGCGGGAGTTTACAATGAGCAGTTCTTC
CASSQLKLAGVYNEQFF
>TRBV6-1|few|-|TRBJ2-3
TGTGCCAGCAGTACCCTTCAAGGCGCCCCAATAGATACGCAGTATTTT
CASSTLQGAPIDTQYF
>TRBV7-8|-|-|TRBJ2-2
TGTGCCAGCAGATCCCAGGGAGGCACCGGGGAGCTGTTTTTT
CASRSQGGTGELFF
>TRBV28|-|-|TRBJ1-6
TGTGCCAGCAACCTAGGCGGGACTAATAATTCACCCCTCCACTTT
CASNLGGTNNSPLHF
>TRBV20-1|-|TRBD2|TRBJ2-7
TGCAGTGCTAGAGGGACTAGAAACGCCCTCGGCGAGCAGTACTTC
CSARGTRNALGEQYF
>TRBV30|-|-|TRBJ1-5
TGTGCCTGGAGTGTACTTGGGAGGCAGGGGTCCCAGCCCCAGCATTTT
CAWSVLGRQGSQPQHF
>TRBV6-1|few|TRBD2|TRBJ2-3
TGTGCCAGCAGGACGGGACTAGCGGGAGTGGATACGCAGTATTTT
CASRTGLAGVDTQYF
>TRBV11-2|-|-|TRBJ2-1
TGTGCCAGCAGCTTCGAGACAGCGAATGAGCAGTTCTTC
CASSFETANEQFF
>TRBV10-3|once|-|TRBJ2-2
TGTGCCATCAGTGAACCGCAGGACACCGGGGAGCTGTTTTTT
CAISEPQDTGELFF
>TRBV5-1|-|TRBD2|TRBJ2-1
TGCGCCAGCAGCTTGGAAGCGGGAGAGTACAATGAGCAGTTCTTC
CASSLEAGEYNEQFF
>TRBV28|-|-|TRBJ1-5
TGTGCCAGCAGTTTGATCGCAGGACAGACGTATAGCAATCAGCCCCAGCATTTT
CASSLIAGQTYSNQPQHF
>TRBV2|many|TRBD2|TRBJ2-1
TGTGCCAGCTTGGGACTAGCGGAGCCTGAGCAGTTCTTC
CASLGLAEPEQFF
>TRBV4-2|few|TRBD1|TRBJ2-6
TGTGCCAGCAGTTTATGGGGGACAGGGAGCTCTGGGGCCAACGTCCTGACTTTC
CASSLWGTGSSGANVLTF